The clone carrying this T cell receptor (beta chain) has just a few counts. Its target is not known. Trimming pared 1 base from V and 1 base from J, leaving 14 bases between. Germline loops: CDR1 SGHRS, CDR2 YFSETQ. The CDR3 contains 17 residues. The entry originates in a study of T-cell reconstitution after alpha-beta-depleted transplantation in children. General observations from the study: It was reported that alpha-beta T cells came from several hundred expanded graft clones (about two months after transplant). The origin of high day-60 TCRbeta diversity in some patients lay in surviving recipient T cells and thymic progenitors.

Library preparation (for TCRbeta) was performed with unique molecular identifiers. TCRdb re-called the PCR reads with MiXCR, one entry per CDR3 protein. Of about a million distinct CDR3 sequences listed, roughly 29% were seen once; the top ten hold roughly 27%. The sequence derives from a boy under two years old who had a stem cell transplant for SCID, so the T cells may come from the graft donor. The chain is built from TRBV5-1 and TRBJ2-2, with D possibly being TRBD1 (5 bases). Sequencing was performed on PBMCs, mostly from graft donor cells, taken 360 days after TCRalphabeta/CD19-depleted stem cell transplant. The CDR3 spells CASSLWGLRLNTGELFF. The DNA of the CDR3 is TGCGCCAGCAGCTTGTGGGGCCTACGATTGAACACCGGGGAGCTGTTTTTT.